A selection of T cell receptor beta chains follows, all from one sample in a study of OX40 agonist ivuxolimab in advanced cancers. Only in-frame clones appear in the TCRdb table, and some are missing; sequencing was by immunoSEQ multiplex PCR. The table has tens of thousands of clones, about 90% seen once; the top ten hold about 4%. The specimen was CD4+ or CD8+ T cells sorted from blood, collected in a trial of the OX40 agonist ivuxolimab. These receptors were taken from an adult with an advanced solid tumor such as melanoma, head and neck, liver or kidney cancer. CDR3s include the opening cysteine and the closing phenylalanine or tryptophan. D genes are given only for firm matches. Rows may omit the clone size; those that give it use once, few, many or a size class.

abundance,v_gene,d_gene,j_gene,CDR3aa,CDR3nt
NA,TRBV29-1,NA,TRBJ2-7,CSVFTGGPYEQYF,TGCAGCGTCTTCACCGGGGGACCTTACGAGCAGTACTTC
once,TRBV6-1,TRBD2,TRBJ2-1,CASSGGRGYNEQFF,TGTGCCAGCAGTGGGGGGAGGGGATACAATGAGCAGTTCTTC
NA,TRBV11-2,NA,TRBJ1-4,CASSLGGLGEKLFF,TGTGCCAGCAGCTTGGGGGGGTTGGGGGAAAAACTGTTTTTT
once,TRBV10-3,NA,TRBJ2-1,CAINGNEQFF,TGTGCCATCAATGGCAATGAGCAGTTCTTC
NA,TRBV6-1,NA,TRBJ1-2,CASSEGPANYGYTF,TGTGCCAGCAGTGAAGGGCCAGCCAACTATGGCTACACCTTC
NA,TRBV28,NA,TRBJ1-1,CASSRDWNTEAFF,TGTGCCAGCAGTCGGGACTGGAACACTGAAGCTTTCTTT
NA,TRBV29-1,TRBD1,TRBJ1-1,CSFGTGWGEAFF,TGCAGCTTTGGGACAGGTTGGGGTGAAGCTTTCTTT
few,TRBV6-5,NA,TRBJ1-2,CASARANYGYTF,TGTGCCAGCGCGAGAGCTAACTATGGCTACACCTTC
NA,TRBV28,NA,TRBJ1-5,CASRSPGDNQPQHF,TGTGCCAGCAGATCGCCGGGAGACAATCAGCCCCAGCATTTT
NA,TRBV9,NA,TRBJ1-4,CASSGKGQGRTTNEKLFF,TGTGCCAGCAGCGGGAAGGGACAAGGGAGGACAACTAATGAAAAACTGTTTTTT
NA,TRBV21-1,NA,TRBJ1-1,CASSTPDTEAFF,TGTGCCAGCAGCACCCCGGACACTGAAGCTTTCTTT
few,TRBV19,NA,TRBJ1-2,CASSKSRANYGYTF,TGTGCCAGTAGTAAGAGCCGAGCTAACTATGGCTACACCTTC